This T cell receptor (beta chain) was captured in a study of shared clonotypes between healthy human individuals. General study points: Generation probabilities of non-shared clonotypes were lower (relative to those shared by all four donors). With four donors compared, about 5.2% of naive CD4 clonotypes were shared.

The CDR3 has 17 amino acids. Trimming cost V 4 bases and J 4 bases; bases outside gene matches: 15. Germline CDR1 and CDR2: MDHEN and SYDVKM. A word on this clone: Its target is unknown.

The naive CD8 subset, CD45RO-negative cells positively selected for CCR7, excluded terminally differentiated effector memory CD45RA+ cells. Generated by immunoSEQ multiplex PCR, the TCRdb table keeps only in-frame clones and is missing some. The sample lists approximately 2,000,000 clones, approximately 92% seen once, with more than 1.5% in the top ten. This TCR was recovered from a man aged 18 to 29 in good health. Some clones in this sample may be carry-over from other donors' samples. The V and J genes are TRBV28 and TRBJ2-5, with 7 bases matching TRBD1. The material sequenced was naive CD8+ T cells from PBMCs. The CDR3 spells CASSSLSGTDWLETQYF. For the CDR3, the DNA is TGTGCCAGCAGTTCTTTATCCGGGACAGACTGGTTAGAGACCCAGTACTTC.